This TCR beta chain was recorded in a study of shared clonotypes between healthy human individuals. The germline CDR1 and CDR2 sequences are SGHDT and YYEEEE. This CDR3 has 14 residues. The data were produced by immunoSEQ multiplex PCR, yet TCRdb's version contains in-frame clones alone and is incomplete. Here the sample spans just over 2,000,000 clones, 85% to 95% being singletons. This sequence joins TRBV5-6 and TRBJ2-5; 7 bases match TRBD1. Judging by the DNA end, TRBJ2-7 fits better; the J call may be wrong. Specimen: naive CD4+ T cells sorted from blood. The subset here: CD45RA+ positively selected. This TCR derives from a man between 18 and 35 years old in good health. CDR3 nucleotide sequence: TGTGCCAGCGCCCAACCGGGACAGACCTACGAGCAGTACTTC. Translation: CASAQPGQTYEQYF.